This T cell receptor (beta chain) was identified during a study of OX40 agonist ivuxolimab in advanced cancers. Turning to the study itself: Patients with prior anti-PD-1, anti-PD-L1 or anti-CTLA-4 therapy were eligible; about 40% had some.

Some clones are missing from TCRdb's copy, which holds only in-frame ones; the method was immunoSEQ multiplex PCR. Here the sample spans 50,000 to 85,000 clones, roughly 87% being singletons. There are 11 residues in the CDR3. V gave up 6 bases and J gave up 11 bases, with 13 bases separating them. The germline V gene encodes CDR1 DFQATT and CDR2 SNEGSKA (reference sequence). This rearrangement joins TRBV20-1 to TRBJ1-4; D is undetermined. Sample: CD4+ or CD8+ T cells sorted from blood, taken in a trial of the OX40 agonist ivuxolimab. This receptor was identified in an adult with an advanced solid tumor such as melanoma, head and neck, liver or kidney cancer. The CDR3: CSATRDYKLFF. CDR3 DNA sequence: TGCAGTGCCACGAGGGATTATAAACTGTTTTTT.